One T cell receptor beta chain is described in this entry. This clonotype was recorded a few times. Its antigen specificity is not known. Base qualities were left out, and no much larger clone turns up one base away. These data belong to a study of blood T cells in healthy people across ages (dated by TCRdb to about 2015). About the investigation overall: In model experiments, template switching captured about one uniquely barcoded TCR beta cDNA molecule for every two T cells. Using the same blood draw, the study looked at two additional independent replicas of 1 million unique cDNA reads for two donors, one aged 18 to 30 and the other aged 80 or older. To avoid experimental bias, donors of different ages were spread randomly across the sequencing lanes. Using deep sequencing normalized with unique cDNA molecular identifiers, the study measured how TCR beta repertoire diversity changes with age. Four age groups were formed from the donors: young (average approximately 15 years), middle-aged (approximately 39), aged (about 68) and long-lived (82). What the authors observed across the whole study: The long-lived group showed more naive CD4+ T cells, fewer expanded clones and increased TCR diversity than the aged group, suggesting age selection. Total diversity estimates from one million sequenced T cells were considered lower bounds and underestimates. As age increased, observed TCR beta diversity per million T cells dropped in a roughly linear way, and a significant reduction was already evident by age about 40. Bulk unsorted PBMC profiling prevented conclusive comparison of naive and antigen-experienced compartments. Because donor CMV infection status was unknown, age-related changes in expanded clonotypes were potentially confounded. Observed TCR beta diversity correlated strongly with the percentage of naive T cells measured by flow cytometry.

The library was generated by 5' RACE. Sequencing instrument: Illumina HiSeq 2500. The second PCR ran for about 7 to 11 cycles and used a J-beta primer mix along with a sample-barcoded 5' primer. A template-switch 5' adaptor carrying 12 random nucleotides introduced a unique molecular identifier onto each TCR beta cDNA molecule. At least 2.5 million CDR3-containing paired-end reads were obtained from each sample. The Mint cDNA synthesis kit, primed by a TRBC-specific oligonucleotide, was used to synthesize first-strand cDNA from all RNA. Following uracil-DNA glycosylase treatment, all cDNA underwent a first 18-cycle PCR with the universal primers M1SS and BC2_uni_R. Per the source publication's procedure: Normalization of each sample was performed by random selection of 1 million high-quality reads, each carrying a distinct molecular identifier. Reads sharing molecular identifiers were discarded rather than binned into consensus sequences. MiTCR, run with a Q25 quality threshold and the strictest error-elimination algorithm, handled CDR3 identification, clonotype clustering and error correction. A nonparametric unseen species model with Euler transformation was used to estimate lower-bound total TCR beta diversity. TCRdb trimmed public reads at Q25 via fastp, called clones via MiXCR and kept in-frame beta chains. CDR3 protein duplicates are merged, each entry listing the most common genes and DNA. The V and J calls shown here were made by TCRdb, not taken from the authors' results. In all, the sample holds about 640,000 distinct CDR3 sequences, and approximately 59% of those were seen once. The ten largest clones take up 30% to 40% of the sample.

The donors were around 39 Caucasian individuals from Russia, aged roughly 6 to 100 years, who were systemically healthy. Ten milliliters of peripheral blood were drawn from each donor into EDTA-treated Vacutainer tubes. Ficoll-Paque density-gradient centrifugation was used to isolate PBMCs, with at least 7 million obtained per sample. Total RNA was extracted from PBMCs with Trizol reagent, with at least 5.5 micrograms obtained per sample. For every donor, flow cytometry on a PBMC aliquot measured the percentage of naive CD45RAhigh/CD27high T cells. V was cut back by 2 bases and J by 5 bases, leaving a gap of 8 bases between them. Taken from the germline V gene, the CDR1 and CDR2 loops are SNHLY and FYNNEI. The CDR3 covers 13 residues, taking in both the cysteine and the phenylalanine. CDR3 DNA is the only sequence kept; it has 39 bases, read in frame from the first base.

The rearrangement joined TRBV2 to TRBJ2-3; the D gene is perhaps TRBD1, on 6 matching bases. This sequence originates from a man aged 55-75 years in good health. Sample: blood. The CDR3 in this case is CASSETGRDTQYF. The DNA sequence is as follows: TGTGCCAGCAGTGAAACAGGGAGAGATACGCAGTATTTT. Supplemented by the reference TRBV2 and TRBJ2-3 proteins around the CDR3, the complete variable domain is EPEVTQTPSHQVTQMGQEVILRCVPISNHLYFYWYRQILGQKVEFLVSFYNNEISEKSEIFDDQFSVERPDGSNFTLKIRSTKLEDSAMYFCASSETGRDTQYFGPGTRLTVL.